This T cell receptor (beta chain) was captured in a study of OX40 agonist ivuxolimab in advanced cancers. Background on the study: A diagnosis of hepatocellular carcinoma, melanoma, renal cell or head and neck cancer was present in dose-escalation patients. Mean age roughly 65 years, range roughly 23 to 79; around 80% male. Whole-study results and caveats: Nonresponders included some who also had low normalized T-cell clonal expansion.

As to this clone: Its antigen is as yet unknown.

The table came from immunoSEQ multiplex PCR; TCRdb's copy has only in-frame clones and leaves some out. The sample holds 100,000 to 110,000 clones, over 75% seen once. Trimming removed 4 bases from V and 1 base from J; junction bases left unmatched: 10. Per germline, CDR1 SGHAT and CDR2 FQNNGV. The CDR3 has 16 amino acids. The specimen was CD4+ or CD8+ T cells sorted from blood, collected in a trial of the OX40 agonist ivuxolimab. The sequence was collected from an adult with an advanced solid tumor such as melanoma, head and neck, liver or kidney cancer. The V call is TRBV11-2, the J call TRBJ2-7; 7 nucleotides agree with TRBD1. The CDR3 region has the DNA TGTGCCAGCAGCTACCGACAGGGTATATCGTCCTACGAGCAGTACTTC. Its translation is CASSYRQGISSYEQYF.